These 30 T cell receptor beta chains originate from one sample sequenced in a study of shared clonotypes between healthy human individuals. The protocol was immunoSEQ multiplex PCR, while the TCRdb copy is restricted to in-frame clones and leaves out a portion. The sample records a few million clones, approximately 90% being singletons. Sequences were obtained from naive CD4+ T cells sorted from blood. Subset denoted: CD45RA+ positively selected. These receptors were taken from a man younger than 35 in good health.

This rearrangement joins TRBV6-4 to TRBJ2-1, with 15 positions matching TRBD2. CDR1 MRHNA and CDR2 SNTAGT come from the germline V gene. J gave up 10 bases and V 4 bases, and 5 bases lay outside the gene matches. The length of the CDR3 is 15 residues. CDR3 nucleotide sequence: TGTGCCAGCAGTGTGGAAGGACTAGCGGGGGGGGAGCAGTTCTTC. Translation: CASSVEGLAGGEQFF.

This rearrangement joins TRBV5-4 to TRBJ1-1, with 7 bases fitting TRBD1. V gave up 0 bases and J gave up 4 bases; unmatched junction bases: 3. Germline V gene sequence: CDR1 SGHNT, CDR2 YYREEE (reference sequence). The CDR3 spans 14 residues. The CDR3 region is CASSLEAGGTEAFF. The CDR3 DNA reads TGTGCCAGCAGCTTGGAGGCAGGGGGCACTGAAGCTTTCTTT.

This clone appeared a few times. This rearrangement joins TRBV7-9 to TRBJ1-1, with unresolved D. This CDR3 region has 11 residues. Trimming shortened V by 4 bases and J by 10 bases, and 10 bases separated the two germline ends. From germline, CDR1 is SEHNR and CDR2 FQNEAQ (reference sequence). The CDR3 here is CASSSGARAFF. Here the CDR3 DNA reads TGTGCCAGCAGCTCCGGCGCCCGAGCTTTCTTT.

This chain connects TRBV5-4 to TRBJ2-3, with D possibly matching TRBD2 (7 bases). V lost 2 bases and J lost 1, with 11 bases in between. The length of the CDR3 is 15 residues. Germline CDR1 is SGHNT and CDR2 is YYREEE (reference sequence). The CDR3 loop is CASSFGGPGTDTQYF. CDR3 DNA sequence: TGTGCCAGCAGCTTCGGGGGGCCGGGCACAGATACGCAGTATTTT.

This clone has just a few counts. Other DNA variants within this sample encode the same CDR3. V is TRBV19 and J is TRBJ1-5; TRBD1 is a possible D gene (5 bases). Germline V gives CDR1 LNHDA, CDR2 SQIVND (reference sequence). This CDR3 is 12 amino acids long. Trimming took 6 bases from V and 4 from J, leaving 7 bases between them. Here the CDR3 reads CASRGVNQPQHF. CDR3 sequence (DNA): TGTGCCAGTAGGGGGGTTAATCAGCCCCAGCATTTT.

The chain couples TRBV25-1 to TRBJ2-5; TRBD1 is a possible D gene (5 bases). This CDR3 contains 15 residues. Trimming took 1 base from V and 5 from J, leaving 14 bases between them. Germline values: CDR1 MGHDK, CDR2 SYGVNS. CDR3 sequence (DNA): TGTGCCAGCAGTGAATTATATGGGGCTTGGGAGACCCAGTACTTC. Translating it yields CASSELYGAWETQYF.

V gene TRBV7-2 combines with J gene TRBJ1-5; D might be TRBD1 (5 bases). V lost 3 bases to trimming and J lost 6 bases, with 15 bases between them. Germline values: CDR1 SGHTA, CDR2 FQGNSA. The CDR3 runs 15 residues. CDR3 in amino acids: CASSFGDSGGQPQHF. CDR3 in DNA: TGTGCCAGCAGCTTTGGGGACTCCGGAGGTCAGCCCCAGCATTTT.

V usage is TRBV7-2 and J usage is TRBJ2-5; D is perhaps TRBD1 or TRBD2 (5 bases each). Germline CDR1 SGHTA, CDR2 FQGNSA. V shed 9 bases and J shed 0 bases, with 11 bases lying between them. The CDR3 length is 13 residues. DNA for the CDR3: TGTGCCAGTCGAGGGGCGAACCAAGAGACCCAGTACTTC. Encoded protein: CASRGANQETQYF.

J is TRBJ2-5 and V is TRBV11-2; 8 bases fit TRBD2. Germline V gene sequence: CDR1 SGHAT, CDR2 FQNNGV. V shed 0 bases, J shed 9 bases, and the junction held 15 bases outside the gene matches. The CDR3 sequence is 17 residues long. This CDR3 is CASSLDLWTSWVGAQYF. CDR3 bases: TGTGCCAGCAGCTTAGATCTTTGGACTAGCTGGGTCGGGGCCCAGTACTTC. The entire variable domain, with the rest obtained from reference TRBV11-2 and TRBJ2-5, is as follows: EAGVAQSPRYKIIEKRQSVAFWCNPISGHATLYWYQQILGQGPKLLIQFQNNGVVDDSQLPKDRFSAERLKGVDSTLKIQPAKLEDSAVYLCASSLDLWTSWVGAQYFGPGTRLLVL.

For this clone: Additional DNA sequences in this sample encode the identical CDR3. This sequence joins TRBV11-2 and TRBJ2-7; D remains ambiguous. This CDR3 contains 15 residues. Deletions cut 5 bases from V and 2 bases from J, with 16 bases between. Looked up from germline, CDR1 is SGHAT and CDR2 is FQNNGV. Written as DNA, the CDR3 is TGTGCCAGCAGCCTCACAAGGCCCCTCACCTACGAGCAGTACTTC. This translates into CASSLTRPLTYEQYF.

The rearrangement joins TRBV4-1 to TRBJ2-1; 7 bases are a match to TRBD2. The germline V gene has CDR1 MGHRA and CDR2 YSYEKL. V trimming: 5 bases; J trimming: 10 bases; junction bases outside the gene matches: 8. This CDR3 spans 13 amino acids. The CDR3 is CASSRDYPTEQFF. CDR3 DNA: TGCGCCAGCAGCAGGGACTACCCGACCGAGCAGTTCTTC.

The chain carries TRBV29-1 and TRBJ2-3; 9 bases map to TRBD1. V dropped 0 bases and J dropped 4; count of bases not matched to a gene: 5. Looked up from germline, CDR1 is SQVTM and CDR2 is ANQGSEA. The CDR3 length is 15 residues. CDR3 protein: CSVEDWDREPDTQYF. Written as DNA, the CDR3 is TGCAGCGTTGAAGATTGGGACAGGGAACCAGATACGCAGTATTTT.

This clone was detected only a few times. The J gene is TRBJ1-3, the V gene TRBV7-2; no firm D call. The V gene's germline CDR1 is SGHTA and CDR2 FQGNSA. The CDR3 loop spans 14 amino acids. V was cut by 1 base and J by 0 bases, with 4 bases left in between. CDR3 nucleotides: TGTGCCAGCAGCTTAGAGAGCTCTGGAAACACCATATATTTT. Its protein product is CASSLESSGNTIYF.

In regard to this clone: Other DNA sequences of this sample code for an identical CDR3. CDR3 residues: CASSGDRGNSPLHF. For the CDR3, the DNA is TGTGCCAGCAGCGGGGACAGGGGGAATTCACCCCTCCACTTT. The gene calls are TRBV5-6 and TRBJ1-6, with 11 nucleotides matching TRBD1. The CDR3 consists of 14 residues. Per germline, CDR1 SGHDT and CDR2 YYEEEE. After removal of 4 bases from V and 7 bases from J, the junction contained 1 base not matched to a gene.

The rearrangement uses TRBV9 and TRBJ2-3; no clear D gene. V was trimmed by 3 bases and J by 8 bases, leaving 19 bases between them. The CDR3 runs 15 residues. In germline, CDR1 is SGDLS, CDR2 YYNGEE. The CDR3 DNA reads TGTGCCAGCAGCGAGGCCCCAGACTTAAAACTTACGCAGTATTTT. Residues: CASSEAPDLKLTQYF.

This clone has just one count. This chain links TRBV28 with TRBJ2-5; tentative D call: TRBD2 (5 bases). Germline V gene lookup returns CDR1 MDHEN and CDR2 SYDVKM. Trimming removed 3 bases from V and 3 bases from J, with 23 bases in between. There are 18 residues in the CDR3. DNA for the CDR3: TGTGCCAGCAGTTTTCCCCTCGGGCGGCGGTCGGGAAAAGAGACCCAGTACTTC. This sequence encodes CASSFPLGRRSGKETQYF.

The CDR3 sequence: CASSAPRETQYF. The DNA of the CDR3 is TGTGCCAGCAGCGCACCCCGGGAGACCCAGTACTTC. This chain links TRBV11-2 with TRBJ2-5; D gene unclear. Germline CDR1 SGHAT, CDR2 FQNNGV. This CDR3 spans 12 amino acids. V was clipped by 5 bases and J by 5 bases, with 9 bases between them.

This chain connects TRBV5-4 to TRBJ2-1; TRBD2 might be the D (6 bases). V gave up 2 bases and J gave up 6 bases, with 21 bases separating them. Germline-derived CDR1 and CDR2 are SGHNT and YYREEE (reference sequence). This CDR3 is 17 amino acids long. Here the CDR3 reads CASSLGAGGKERNEQFF. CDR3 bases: TGTGCCAGCAGCTTAGGAGCTGGCGGGAAGGAACGCAATGAGCAGTTCTTC.

The DNA for the CDR3 is TGTGCCAGCAGCCCCATCAGGAGCTCCTACAATGAGCAGTTCTTC. Its translation: CASSPIRSSYNEQFF. The chain is built from TRBV7-9 and TRBJ2-1, with unresolved D. The CDR3 totals 15 residues. Germline V lookup: CDR1 SEHNR, CDR2 FQNEAQ (reference sequence). V gave up 5 bases and J gave up 0 bases, with 11 bases separating them.

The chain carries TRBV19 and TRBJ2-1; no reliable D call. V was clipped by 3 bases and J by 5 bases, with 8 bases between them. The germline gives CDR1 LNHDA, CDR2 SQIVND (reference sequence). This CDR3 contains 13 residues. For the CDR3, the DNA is TGTGCCAGTAGTATTCCCACGGACAATGAGCAGTTCTTC. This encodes CASSIPTDNEQFF.

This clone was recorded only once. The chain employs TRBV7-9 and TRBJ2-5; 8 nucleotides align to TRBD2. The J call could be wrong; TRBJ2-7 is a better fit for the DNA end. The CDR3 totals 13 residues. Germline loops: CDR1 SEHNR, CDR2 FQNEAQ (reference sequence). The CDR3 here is CASSFAGGAEQYF. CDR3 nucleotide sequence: TGTGCCAGCAGCTTTGCGGGAGGCGCCGAGCAGTACTTC.

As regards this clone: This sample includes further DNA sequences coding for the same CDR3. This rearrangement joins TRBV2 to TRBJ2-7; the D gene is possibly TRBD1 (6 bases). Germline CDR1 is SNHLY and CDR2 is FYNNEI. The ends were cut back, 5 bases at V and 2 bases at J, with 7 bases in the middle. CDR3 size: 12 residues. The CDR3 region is CASSRQAYEQYF. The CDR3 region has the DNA TGTGCCAGCAGTCGACAGGCCTACGAGCAGTACTTC.

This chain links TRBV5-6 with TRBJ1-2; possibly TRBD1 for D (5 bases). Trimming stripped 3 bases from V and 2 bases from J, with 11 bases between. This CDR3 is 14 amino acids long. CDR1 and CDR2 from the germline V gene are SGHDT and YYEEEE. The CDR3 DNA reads TGTGCCAGCAGCTCGGGGGTATACAACTATGGCTACACCTTC. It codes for CASSSGVYNYGYTF.

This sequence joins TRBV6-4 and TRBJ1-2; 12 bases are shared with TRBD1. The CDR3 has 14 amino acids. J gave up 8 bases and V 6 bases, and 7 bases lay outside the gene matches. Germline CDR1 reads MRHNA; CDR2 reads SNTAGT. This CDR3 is CASRSGTGGSGYTF. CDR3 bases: TGTGCCAGCAGGTCCGGGACAGGGGGCTCGGGCTACACCTTC.

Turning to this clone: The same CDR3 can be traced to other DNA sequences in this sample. Written as DNA, the CDR3 is TGTGCCAGCAGCTTGGGGACTAGCGGAGCGTACAATGAGCAGTTCTTC. Translation gives CASSLGTSGAYNEQFF. This chain uses TRBV5-4 with TRBJ2-1; 10 bases map to TRBD2. The CDR3 spans 16 residues. The J segment lost 4 bases and the V segment lost 0 bases, leaving 4 bases of the junction unmatched. In germline, CDR1 is SGHNT, CDR2 YYREEE (reference sequence).

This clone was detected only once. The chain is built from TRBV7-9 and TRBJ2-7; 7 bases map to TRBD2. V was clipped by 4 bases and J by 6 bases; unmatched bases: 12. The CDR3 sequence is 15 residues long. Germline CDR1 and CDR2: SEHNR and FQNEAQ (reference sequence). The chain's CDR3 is CASSSVGPGGPEQYF. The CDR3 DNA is TGTGCCAGCAGCTCTGTGGGACCGGGAGGTCCCGAGCAGTACTTC.

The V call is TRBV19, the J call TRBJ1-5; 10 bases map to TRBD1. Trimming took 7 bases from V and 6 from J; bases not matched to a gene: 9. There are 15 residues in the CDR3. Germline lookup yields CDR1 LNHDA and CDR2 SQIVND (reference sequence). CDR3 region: CASNPDRGIIQPQHF. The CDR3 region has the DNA TGTGCCAGTAATCCGGACAGGGGGATTATTCAGCCCCAGCATTTT.

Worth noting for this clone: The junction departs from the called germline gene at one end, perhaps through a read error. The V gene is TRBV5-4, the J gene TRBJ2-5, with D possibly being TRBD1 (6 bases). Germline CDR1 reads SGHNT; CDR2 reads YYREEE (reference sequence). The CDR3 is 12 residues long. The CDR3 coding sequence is TGTGCCAGCAGGCAGACAGGACAACAGGAACACTTC. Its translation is CASRQTGQQEHF. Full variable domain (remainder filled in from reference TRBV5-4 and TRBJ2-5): ETGVTQSPTHLIKTRGQQVTLRCSSQSGHNTVSWYQQALGQGPQFIFQYYREEENGRGNFPPRFSGLQFPNYSSELNVNALELDDSALYLCASRQTGQQEHFGPGTRLLVL.

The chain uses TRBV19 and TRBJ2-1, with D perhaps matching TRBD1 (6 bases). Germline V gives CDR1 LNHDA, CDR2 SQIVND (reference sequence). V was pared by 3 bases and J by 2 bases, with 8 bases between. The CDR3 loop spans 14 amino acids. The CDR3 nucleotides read TGTGCCAGTAGTATGGGGACAACCTACAATGAGCAGTTCTTC. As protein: CASSMGTTYNEQFF.

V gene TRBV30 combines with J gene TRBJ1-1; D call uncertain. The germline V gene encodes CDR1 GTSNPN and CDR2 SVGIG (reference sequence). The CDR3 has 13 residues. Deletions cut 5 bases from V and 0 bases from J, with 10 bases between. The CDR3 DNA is TGTGCCTGGGGGCCGCTTTTGAACACTGAAGCTTTCTTT. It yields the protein CAWGPLLNTEAFF.